This T cell receptor (beta chain) was captured by sequencing in a study of T cells in localized non-small cell lung cancer (dated by TCRdb to 2020 to 2021). For context, the study as a whole: T cell repertoires of some 240 early-stage NSCLC patients were analyzed, with tumors being compared against uninvolved tumor-adjacent lungs. The cohort comprised 200 to 300 treatment-naïve NSCLC patients with resected, localized lung tumors. The mean age of the NSCLC patients was just over 65 years, with 130 or so men and 85 to 110 women.

The immunoSEQ Assay was used to sequence TCR beta CDR3 regions from DNA. The study's own analysis went as follows. T cell density was computed as TCR beta template counts normalized to usable DNA estimated by amplifying housekeeping genes. The preseqR package was used to estimate richness by extrapolating to 400,000 templates for PBMC samples and to 120,000 templates for tissue samples. Clonality was taken to be one minus Pielou's evenness. To identify tissue-enriched TCRs, differential abundance testing was run on productive amino-acid clonotypes with a minimum total count of 5 and an alpha of 0.1. The Jaccard Index and the Morisita Overlap Index were used to quantify repertoire overlap between compartments. GLIPH grouped TCR beta CDR3s together with public tetramer-defined viral CDR3s, and a viral motif had to include at least three viral sequences and also show V-gene enrichment. In TCRdb, the immuneACCESS table is reduced to in-frame sequences with V and J assigned. These tables do not hold every clone; where another copy was compared, an unresolved V gene accounts for under half, and the others remain unexplained. V, J and clone size reflect that table, while D and trimming were determined from the DNA. The sample yields 25,000 to 35,000 clones; roughly 90% were counted once. In total, the top ten clones hold roughly 2.1% of the sample.

The full study reports these points: Uninvolved tumor-adjacent lung showed the highest T cell clonality, higher than tumor, which suggests more focused antigenic responses in the adjacent lung. Since the design was exploratory, TCR variables were selected using unadjusted p-values with no false-discovery rate correction. Of the top 100 tumor clones, a median of around 57 were detected in paired uninvolved adjacent lung; approximately 30 were also among that lung's top 100. Because multi-region tumor sequencing was not done, intratumor heterogeneity could not be ruled out. Longer overall survival was associated with higher blood T cell density, whereas shorter survival was associated with higher adjacent-lung clonality.

The CDR3 holds 14 amino acids from the cysteine to the phenylalanine. Just the 42-base CDR3 DNA is kept, in frame starting at base 1. For CDR1 and CDR2, the germline V gene lists MDHEN and SYDVKM. Deletion took 2 bases off V and 8 bases off J, with a span of 15 bases between the germline ends. In regard to this clone: There is no known antigen for this receptor. Nothing much larger sits one base from this clone, and base qualities are not available.

At diagnosis, peripheral blood, uninvolved tumor-adjacent lung and tumor were collected and were preserved as a mix of fresh-frozen and FFPE material. For TCR repertoire profiling, blood samples were analyzed in the form of peripheral blood mononuclear cells. The sequenced sample was peripheral blood, obtained before any cancer treatment. The chain employs TRBV28 and TRBJ1-2; matching of 5 bases hints at TRBD1 as the D gene. The sequence was collected from an older female donor with stage I lung adenocarcinoma. The CDR3 reads CASSLEVGAEGYTF. The nucleotide sequence is given as TGTGCCAGCAGTTTAGAAGTTGGGGCGGAGGGCTACACCTTC.